This T cell receptor beta chain was obtained from a study of OX40 agonist ivuxolimab in advanced cancers. Across the whole study: Hepatocellular carcinoma, melanoma, renal cell or head and neck cancer occurred in dose-escalation patients. A history of anti-PD-1, anti-PD-L1 or anti-CTLA-4 therapy was acceptable, and 40% had some. Cohort: more than 75% men, mean age around 60, aged about 20 to 90.

Germline CDR1 reads LGHNA; CDR2 reads YNFKEQ. V shed 2 bases and J shed 4 bases, with 14 bases lying between them. The CDR3 totals 16 residues. TCRdb's table, derived via immunoSEQ multiplex PCR, lists solely in-frame clones and lacks some. Of 90,000 to 150,000 clones listed, 75% to 90% were seen once; the top ten hold under 0.7%. The rearrangement links TRBV4-2 to TRBJ1-4; TRBD1 is a possible D gene (6 bases). The sequenced sample was CD4+ or CD8+ T cells sorted from blood, obtained in a trial of the OX40 agonist ivuxolimab. This TCR came from an adult with an advanced solid tumor such as melanoma, head and neck, liver or kidney cancer. CDR3 DNA: TGTGCCAGCAGCCAACTATGGCAGGGGCTTAATGAAAAACTGTTTTTT. Translation gives CASSQLWQGLNEKLFF.